These 12 T cell receptor beta chains share one sample of origin, sequenced in a study of cytotoxic CD8 clonotypes in ibrutinib-treated CLL. Profiled with immunoSEQ multiplex PCR; TCRdb holds only in-frame clones, not every one. The sample carries 50,000 or so clones, less than 90% recorded once. The starting material was PBMCs, obtained after 24 months of ibrutinib treatment. The receptors here all came from a human donor with chronic lymphocytic leukemia.

The chain has TRBV2 and TRBJ2-7, with D possibly matching TRBD1 (6 bases). CDR1 and CDR2 from the germline V gene are SNHLY and FYNNEI. This CDR3 comprises 16 residues. V shed 3 bases and J shed 2 bases, with 17 bases lying between them. This CDR3 is CASSEIHRALAYEQYF. The CDR3 nucleotides read TGTGCCAGCAGTGAGATACACAGGGCTCTAGCCTACGAGCAGTACTTC. Using reference TRBV2 and TRBJ2-7 for the parts outside the CDR3, the full variable domain is EPEVTQTPSHQVTQMGQEVILRCVPISNHLYFYWYRQILGQKVEFLVSFYNNEISEKSEIFDDQFSVERPDGSNFTLKIRSTKLEDSAMYFCASSEIHRALAYEQYFGPGTRLTVT.

This chain joins TRBV18 and TRBJ2-2; TRBD2 matches at 10 bases. The J segment lost 5 bases and the V segment lost 1 base, leaving 10 bases of the junction unmatched. The CDR3 has 18 residues. In germline, CDR1 is KGHSH, CDR2 LQKENI. The DNA of the CDR3 is TGTGCCAGCTCACCACTCTCCCTAGCGGGAGCATCGACCGGGGAGCTGTTTTTT. Protein: CASSPLSLAGASTGELFF.

This chain joins TRBV28 and TRBJ1-5, with 7 bases matching TRBD1. CDR3 length: 14 residues. V gave up 6 bases and J gave up 7 bases; unmatched junction bases: 9. CDR1 and CDR2 from the germline V gene are MDHEN and SYDVKM. CDR3 coding DNA: TGTGCCAGCAGAACGACAGGGCAAAGGCAGCCCCAGCATTTT. Amino acids: CASRTTGQRQPQHF.

The chain joins TRBV25-1 to TRBJ2-1; 14 bases fit TRBD2. Trimming cost V 4 bases and J 4 bases; bases outside gene matches: 6. The CDR3 runs 17 residues. Germline assignment: CDR1 MGHDK and CDR2 SYGVNS. The DNA for the CDR3 is TGTGCCAGCAGTGGGGGACTAGCGGGAGTGCAGTACAATGAGCAGTTCTTC. Protein product: CASSGGLAGVQYNEQFF. Combining the CDR3 with reference TRBV25-1 and TRBJ2-1 gives the whole variable domain EADIYQTPRYLVIGTGKKITLECSQTMGHDKMYWYQQDPGMELHLIHYSYGVNSTEKGDLSSESTVSRIRTEHFPLTLESARPSHTSQYLCASSGGLAGVQYNEQFFGPGTRLTVL.

This clone was seen a few times. The genes are TRBV27 and TRBJ1-5, with unresolved D. The CDR3 sequence is 18 residues long. V gave up 2 bases and J gave up 0 bases, with 17 bases separating them. From germline, CDR1 is MNHEY and CDR2 SMNVEV (reference sequence). This chain's CDR3 is CASSLEGAGINSNQPQHF. The CDR3 region has the DNA TGTGCCAGCAGTTTAGAGGGCGCGGGGATTAATAGCAATCAGCCCCAGCATTTT.

The rearrangement uses TRBV5-5 and TRBJ1-2, with a possible D match to TRBD1 (6 bases). CDR1 is SGHKS, CDR2 YYEKEE, per germline (reference sequence). CDR3 length equals 15 residues. The V gene lost 0 bases and the J gene lost 4 bases, with 13 bases spanning the gap. CDR3 loop: CASSLARGGGYGYTF. DNA of the CDR3: TGTGCCAGCAGCTTGGCACGAGGGGGTGGCTATGGCTACACCTTC.

This chain joins TRBV28 and TRBJ1-3, with D maybe TRBD1 (6 bases). Trimming stripped 6 bases from V and 0 bases from J, with 15 bases between. The germline gives CDR1 MDHEN, CDR2 SYDVKM. The CDR3 is 16 amino acids. Here the CDR3 DNA reads TGTGCCAGCAGCTCCGGGACATTGAACTCTGGAAACACCATATATTTT. This gives the protein CASSSGTLNSGNTIYF. Combining the CDR3 with reference TRBV28 and TRBJ1-3 gives the whole variable domain DVKVTQSSRYLVKRTGEKVFLECVQDMDHENMFWYRQDPGLGLRLIYFSYDVKMKEKGDIPEGYSVSREKKERFSLILESASTNQTSMYLCASSSGTLNSGNTIYFGEGSWLTVV.

This clone was counted only a few times. The chain carries TRBV5-1 and TRBJ1-2, with D maybe TRBD1 (6 bases). The V end was cut by 4 bases, the J end by 5 bases, with 15 bases between. The germline CDR1 and CDR2 sequences are SGHRS and YFSETQ. The CDR3 has 14 amino acids. CDR3 sequence: CASSTPGTRYGYTF. The DNA of the CDR3 is TGCGCCAGCAGCACCCCGGGGACAAGATATGGCTACACCTTC.

This chain joins TRBV7-2 and TRBJ1-4, with D hard to call. Per the germline V gene, CDR1 is SGHTA and CDR2 is FQGNSA. The ends were cut back, 2 bases at V and 4 bases at J, with 11 bases in the middle. The CDR3 covers 15 residues. The CDR3 is CASSLNSPINEKLFF. CDR3 nucleotide sequence: TGTGCCAGCAGCTTAAACAGCCCGATTAATGAAAAACTGTTTTTT.

The rearrangement uses TRBV5-1 and TRBJ2-7; tentatively, D is TRBD1 or TRBD2 (5 bases each). The CDR3 runs 13 residues. CDR1 and CDR2 (germline): SGHRS, YFSETQ. Trimming shortened V by 0 bases and J by 7 bases, and 11 bases separated the two germline ends. CDR3 DNA: TGCGCCAGCAGCTTGGACGGGACCGGGGAGCAGTACTTC. Translating it yields CASSLDGTGEQYF.

The V gene is TRBV6-1, the J gene TRBJ1-1; the D is unclear. The CDR3 is 14 residues long. Germline V gives CDR1 MNHNS, CDR2 SASEGT. V gave up 3 bases and J gave up 5 bases, with 13 bases separating them. The CDR3 sequence: CASSEPPRITEAFF. The DNA for the CDR3 is TGTGCCAGCAGTGAGCCCCCCCGGATAACTGAAGCTTTCTTT.

This sequence joins TRBV7-9 and TRBJ1-4; perhaps TRBD1 as D (6 bases). The CDR3 spans 13 residues. Germline V gives CDR1 SEHNR, CDR2 FQNEAQ (reference sequence). The germline V and J ends were trimmed by 2 bases and 12 bases, with 13 bases remaining between them. The CDR3 protein is CASSLSLAGELFF. DNA for the CDR3: TGTGCCAGCAGCTTATCCCTAGCAGGGGAACTGTTTTTT.